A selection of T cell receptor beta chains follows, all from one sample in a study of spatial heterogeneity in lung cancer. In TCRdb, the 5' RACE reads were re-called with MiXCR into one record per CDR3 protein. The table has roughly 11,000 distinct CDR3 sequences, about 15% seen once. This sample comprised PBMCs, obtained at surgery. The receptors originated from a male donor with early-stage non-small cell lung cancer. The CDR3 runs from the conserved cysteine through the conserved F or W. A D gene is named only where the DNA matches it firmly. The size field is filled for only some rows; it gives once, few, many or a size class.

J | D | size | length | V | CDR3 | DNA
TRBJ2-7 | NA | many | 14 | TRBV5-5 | CASSFSRFGYEQYF | TGTGCCAGCAGCTTTAGCAGGTTTGGGTACGAGCAGTACTTC
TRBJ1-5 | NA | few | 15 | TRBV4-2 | CASSHDTGGNQPQHF | TGTGCCAGCAGCCATGACACAGGAGGCAATCAGCCCCAGCATTTT
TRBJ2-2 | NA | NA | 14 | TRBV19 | CASVGRMDTGELFF | TGTGCCTCCGTGGGGCGGATGGACACCGGGGAGCTGTTTTTT
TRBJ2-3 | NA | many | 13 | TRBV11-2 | CASSLAVADTQYF | TGTGCCAGCAGCTTAGCCGTAGCAGATACGCAGTATTTT
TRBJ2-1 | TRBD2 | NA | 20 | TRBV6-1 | CASSVEGQGRGLALYNEQFF | TGTGCCAGCAGTGTGGAAGGACAGGGCCGGGGACTAGCGCTTTACAATGAGCAGTTCTTC
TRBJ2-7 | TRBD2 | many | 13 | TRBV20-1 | CSAPSGSRYEQYF | TGCAGTGCTCCAAGCGGGAGTAGGTACGAGCAGTACTTC
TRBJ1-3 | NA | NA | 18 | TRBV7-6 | CASSLEPAGLSSGNTIYF | TGTGCCAGCAGCTTAGAACCCGCAGGGCTAAGCTCTGGAAACACCATATATTTT
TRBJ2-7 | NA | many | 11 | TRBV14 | CASSQDYEQYF | TGTGCCAGCAGCCAAGATTACGAGCAGTACTTC
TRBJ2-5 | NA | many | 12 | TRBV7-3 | CASSLFGETQYF | TGTGCCAGCAGCTTATTCGGGGAGACCCAGTACTTC
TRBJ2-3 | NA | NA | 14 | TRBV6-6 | CASRRTDGTDTQYF | TGTGCCAGCAGGCGGACGGACGGGACAGATACGCAGTATTTT
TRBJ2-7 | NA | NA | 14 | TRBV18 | CASSPVAGSNEQYF | TGTGCCAGCTCACCCGTGGCAGGGAGTAACGAGCAGTACTTC
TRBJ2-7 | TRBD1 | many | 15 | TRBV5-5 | CASSLTGTGYYEQYF | TGTGCCAGCAGCCTTACCGGGACAGGGTACTACGAGCAGTACTTC
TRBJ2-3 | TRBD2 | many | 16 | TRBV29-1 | CSVVLSGRDETDTQYF | TGCAGCGTTGTTCTTAGCGGGAGGGATGAGACAGATACGCAGTATTTT
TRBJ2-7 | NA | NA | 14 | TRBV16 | CASSQSESNYEQYF | TGTGCCAGCAGCCAATCTGAGAGCAACTACGAGCAGTACTTC
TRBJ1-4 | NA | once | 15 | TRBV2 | CASSALGARGEKLFF | TGTGCCAGCAGTGCCTTGGGAGCCCGTGGTGAAAAACTGTTTTTT